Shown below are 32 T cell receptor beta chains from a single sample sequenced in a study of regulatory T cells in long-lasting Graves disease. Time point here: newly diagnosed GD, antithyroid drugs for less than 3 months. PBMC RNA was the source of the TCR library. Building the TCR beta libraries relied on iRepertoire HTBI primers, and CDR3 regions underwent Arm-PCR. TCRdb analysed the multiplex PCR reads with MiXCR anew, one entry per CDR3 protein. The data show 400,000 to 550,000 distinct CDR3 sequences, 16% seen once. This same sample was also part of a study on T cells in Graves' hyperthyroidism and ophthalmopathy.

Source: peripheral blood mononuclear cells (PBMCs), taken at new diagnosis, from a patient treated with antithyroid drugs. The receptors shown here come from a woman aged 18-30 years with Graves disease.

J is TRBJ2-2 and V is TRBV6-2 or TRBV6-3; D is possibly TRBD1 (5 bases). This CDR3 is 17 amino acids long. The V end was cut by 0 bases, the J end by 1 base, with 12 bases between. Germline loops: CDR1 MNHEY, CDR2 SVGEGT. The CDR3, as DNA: TGTGCCAGCAGTTACTCGCCTCAGGGCCTGAACACCGGGGAGCTGTTTTTT. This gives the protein CASSYSPQGLNTGELFF.

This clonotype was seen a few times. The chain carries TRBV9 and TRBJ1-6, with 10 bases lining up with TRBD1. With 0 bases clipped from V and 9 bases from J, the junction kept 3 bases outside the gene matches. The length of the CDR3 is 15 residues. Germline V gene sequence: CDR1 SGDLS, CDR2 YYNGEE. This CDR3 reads CASSVEGTGVSPLHF. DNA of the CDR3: TGTGCCAGCAGCGTAGAAGGGACAGGGGTTTCACCCCTCCACTTT.

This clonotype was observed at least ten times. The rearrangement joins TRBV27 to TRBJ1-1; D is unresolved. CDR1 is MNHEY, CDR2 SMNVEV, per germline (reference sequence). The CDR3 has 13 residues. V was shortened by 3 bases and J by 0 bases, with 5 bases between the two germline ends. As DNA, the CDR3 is TGTGCCAGCAGTTTTTCGGTGAACACTGAAGCTTTCTTT. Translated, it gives CASSFSVNTEAFF.

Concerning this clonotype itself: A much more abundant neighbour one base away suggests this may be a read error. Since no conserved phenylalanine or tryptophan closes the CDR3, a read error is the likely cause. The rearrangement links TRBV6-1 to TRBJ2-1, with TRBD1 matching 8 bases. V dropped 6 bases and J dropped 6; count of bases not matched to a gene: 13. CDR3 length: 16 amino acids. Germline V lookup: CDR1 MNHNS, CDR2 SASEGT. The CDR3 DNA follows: TGTGCCAGCAGCCCTCACGGGACAGGAGTAATCAATGAGCAGTTCTCC. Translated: CASSPHGTGVINEQFS.

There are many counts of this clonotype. CDR3 loop: CASSKGTGSGANVLTF. CDR3 DNA: TGCGCCAGCAGCAAGGGTACAGGGTCGGGGGCCAACGTCCTGACTTTC. V and J are TRBV4-3 and TRBJ2-6, with D possibly being TRBD1 (6 bases). V was shortened by 5 bases and J by 4 bases, with 15 bases between the two germline ends. This CDR3 comprises 16 residues. Germline V CDR1 and CDR2: LGHNA, YSLEER.

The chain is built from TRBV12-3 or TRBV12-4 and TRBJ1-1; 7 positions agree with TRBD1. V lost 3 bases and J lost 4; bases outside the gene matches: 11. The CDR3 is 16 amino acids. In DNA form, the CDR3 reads TGTGCCAGCAGTTTTGAGGCAGGGGGATTGAGCACTGAAGCTTTCTTT. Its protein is CASSFEAGGLSTEAFF.

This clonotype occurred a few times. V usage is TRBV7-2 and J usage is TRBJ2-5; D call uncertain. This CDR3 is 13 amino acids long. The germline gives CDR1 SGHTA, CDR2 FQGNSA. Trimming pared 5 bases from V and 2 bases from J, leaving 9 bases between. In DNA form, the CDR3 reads TGTGCCAGCAGCCGTTCCTATCAAGAGACCCAGTACTTC. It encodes CASSRSYQETQYF.

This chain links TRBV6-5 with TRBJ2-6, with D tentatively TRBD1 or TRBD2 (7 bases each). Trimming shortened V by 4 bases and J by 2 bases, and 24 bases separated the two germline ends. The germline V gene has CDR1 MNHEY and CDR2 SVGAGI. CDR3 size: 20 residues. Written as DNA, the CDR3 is TGTGCCAGCAGTTCGAGGTCCTCCAGGGGGGGCCGTCCTGGGGCCAACGTCCTGACTTTC. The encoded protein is CASSSRSSRGGRPGANVLTF.

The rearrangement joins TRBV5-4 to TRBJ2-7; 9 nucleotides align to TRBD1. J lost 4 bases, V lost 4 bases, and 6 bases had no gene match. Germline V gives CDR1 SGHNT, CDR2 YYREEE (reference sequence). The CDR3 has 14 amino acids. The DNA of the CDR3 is TGTGCCAGCAGCGAGGGACAGGGATTTTACGAGCAGTACTTC. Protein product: CASSEGQGFYEQYF.

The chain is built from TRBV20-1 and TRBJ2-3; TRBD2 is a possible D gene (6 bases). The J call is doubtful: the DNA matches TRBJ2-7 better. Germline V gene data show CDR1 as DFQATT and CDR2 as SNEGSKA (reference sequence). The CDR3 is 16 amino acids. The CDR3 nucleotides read TGCAGTGCTCCACCCGCCGGGACTGGATTTACCTACGAGCAGTACTTC. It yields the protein CSAPPAGTGFTYEQYF.

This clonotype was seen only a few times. The CDR3 protein is CASSLPGTSGRGEQYF. CDR3 sequence (DNA): TGCGCCAGCAGCCTTCCCGGGACTAGCGGGAGAGGCGAGCAGTACTTC. The chain joins TRBV4-1 to TRBJ2-7, with 14 bases that match TRBD2. V trimming: 4 bases; J trimming: 6 bases; junction bases outside the gene matches: 8. In germline, CDR1 is MGHRA, CDR2 YSYEKL. The CDR3 runs to 16 residues.

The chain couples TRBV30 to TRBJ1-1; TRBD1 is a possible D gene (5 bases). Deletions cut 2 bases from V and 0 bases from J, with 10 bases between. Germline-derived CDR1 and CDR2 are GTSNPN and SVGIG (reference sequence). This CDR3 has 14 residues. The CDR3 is CAWSPAGVNTEAFF. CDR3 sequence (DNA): TGTGCCTGGAGTCCCGCGGGGGTGAACACTGAAGCTTTCTTT.

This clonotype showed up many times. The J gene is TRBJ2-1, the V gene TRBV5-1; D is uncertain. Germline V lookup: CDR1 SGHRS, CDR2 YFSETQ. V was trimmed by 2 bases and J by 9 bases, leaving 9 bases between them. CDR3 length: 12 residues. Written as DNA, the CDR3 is TGCGCCAGCAGCTTAGGAACGGGTGAGCAGTTCTTC. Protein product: CASSLGTGEQFF.

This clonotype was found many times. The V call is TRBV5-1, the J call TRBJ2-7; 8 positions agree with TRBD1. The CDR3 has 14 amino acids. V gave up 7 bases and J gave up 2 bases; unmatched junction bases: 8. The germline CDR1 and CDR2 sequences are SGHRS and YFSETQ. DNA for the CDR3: TGCGCCAGCTCTCACGGGACAGGAGCCTACGAGCAGTACTTC. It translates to CASSHGTGAYEQYF.

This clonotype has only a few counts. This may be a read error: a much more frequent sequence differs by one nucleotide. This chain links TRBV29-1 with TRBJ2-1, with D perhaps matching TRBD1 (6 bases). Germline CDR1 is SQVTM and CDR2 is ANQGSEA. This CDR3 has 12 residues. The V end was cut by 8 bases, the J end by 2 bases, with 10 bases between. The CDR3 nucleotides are TGCAGCCTTTGGACAGCCTACAATGAGCAGTTCTTC. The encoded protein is CSLWTAYNEQFF.

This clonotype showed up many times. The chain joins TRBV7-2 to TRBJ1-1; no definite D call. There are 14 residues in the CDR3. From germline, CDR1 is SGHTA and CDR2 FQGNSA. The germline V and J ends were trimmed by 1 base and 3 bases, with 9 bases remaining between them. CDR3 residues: CASSLVGRDTEAFF. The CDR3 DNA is TGTGCCAGCAGCTTAGTGGGAAGGGACACTGAAGCTTTCTTT.

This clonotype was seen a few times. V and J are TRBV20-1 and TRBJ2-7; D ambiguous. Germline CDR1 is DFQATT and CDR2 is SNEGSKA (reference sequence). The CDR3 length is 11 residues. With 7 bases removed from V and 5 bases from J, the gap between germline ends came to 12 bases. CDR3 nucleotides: TGCAGTGTGGGTAGGCTCCACGAGCAGTACTTC. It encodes CSVGRLHEQYF.

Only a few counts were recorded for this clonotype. In nucleotides, the CDR3 is TGTGCCACCGGACGGGAGCTTAACACCGGGGAGCTGTTTTTT. It specifies CATGRELNTGELFF. The rearrangement joins TRBV24-1 to TRBJ2-2, with D possibly matching TRBD2 (6 bases). The CDR3 loop spans 14 amino acids. The V gene's germline CDR1 is KGHDR and CDR2 SFDVKD. V was cut by 9 bases and J by 2 bases, with 12 bases left in between.

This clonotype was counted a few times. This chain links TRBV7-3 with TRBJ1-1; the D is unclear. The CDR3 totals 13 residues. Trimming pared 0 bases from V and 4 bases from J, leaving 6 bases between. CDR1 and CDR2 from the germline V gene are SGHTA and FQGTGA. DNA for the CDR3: TGTGCCAGCAGCTTAACTCGGACCACTGAAGCTTTCTTT. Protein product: CASSLTRTTEAFF. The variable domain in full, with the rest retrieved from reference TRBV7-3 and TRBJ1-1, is GAGVSQTPSNKVTEKGKYVELRCDPISGHTALYWYRQSLGQGPEFLIYFQGTGAADDSGLPNDRFFAVRPEGSVSTLKIQRTERGDSAVYLCASSLTRTTEAFFGQGTRLTVV.

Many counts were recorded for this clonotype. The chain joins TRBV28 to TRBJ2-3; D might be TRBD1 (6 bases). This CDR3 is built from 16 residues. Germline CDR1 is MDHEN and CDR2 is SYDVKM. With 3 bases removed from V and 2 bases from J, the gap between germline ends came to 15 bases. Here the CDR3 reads CASSFLGAVDTDTQYF. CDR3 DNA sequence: TGTGCCAGCAGTTTTCTGGGGGCCGTTGACACAGATACGCAGTATTTT.

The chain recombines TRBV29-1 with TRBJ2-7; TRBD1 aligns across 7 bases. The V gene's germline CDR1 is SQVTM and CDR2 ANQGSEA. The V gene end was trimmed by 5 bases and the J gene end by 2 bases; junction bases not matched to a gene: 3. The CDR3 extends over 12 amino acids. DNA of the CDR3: TGCAGCGTTAACAGGGGAGCCTACGAGCAGTACTTC. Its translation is CSVNRGAYEQYF.

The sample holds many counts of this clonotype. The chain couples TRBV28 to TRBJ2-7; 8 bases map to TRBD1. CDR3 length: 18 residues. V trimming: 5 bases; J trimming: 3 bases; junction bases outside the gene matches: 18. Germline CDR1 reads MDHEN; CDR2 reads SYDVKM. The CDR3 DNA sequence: TGTGCCAGCAGTCCTCCGCACTTCAGGGGGCTGACCGACTACGAGCAGTACTTC. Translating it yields CASSPPHFRGLTDYEQYF.

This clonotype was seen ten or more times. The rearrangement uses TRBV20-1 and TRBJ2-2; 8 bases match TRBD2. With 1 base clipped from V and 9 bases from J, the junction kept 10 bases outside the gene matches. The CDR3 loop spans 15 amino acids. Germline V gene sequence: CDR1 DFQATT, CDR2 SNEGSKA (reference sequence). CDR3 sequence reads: CSARGSGRMARELFF. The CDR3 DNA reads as TGCAGTGCTAGAGGGAGCGGGAGAATGGCCAGGGAGCTGTTTTTT.

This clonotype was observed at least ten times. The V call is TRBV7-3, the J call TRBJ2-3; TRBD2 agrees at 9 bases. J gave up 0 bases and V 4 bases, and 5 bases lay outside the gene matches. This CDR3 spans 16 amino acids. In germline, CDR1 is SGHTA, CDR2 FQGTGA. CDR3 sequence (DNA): TGTGCCAGCAGCTCTCGGACTAGCGATAGCACAGATACGCAGTATTTT. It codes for CASSSRTSDSTDTQYF.

For the CDR3, the DNA is TGTGCCAGCAGCTTACGCAGGGGGATCTCCACCTACGAGCAGTACTTC. Translated: CASSLRRGISTYEQYF. The rearrangement joins TRBV11-1 to TRBJ2-7, with TRBD1 matching over 7 bases. V was clipped by 2 bases and J by 2 bases; unmatched bases: 9. Germline V gene lookup returns CDR1 SGHAT and CDR2 FQDESV (reference sequence). The CDR3 runs to 16 residues.

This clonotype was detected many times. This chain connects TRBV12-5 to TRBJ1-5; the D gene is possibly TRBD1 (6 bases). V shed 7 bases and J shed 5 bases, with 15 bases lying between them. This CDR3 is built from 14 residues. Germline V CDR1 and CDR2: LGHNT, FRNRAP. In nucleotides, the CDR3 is TGTGCTAGTGTCATCAGGGGAACCTATCAGCCCCAGCATTTT. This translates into CASVIRGTYQPQHF.

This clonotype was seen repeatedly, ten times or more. The CDR3 is CSVELILAGPYNEQFF. As DNA, the CDR3 is TGCAGCGTTGAGCTCATACTAGCGGGGCCCTACAATGAGCAGTTCTTC. V usage is TRBV29-1 and J usage is TRBJ2-1; 10 bases fit TRBD2. With 3 bases clipped from V and 2 bases from J, the junction kept 7 bases outside the gene matches. Germline-derived CDR1 and CDR2 are SQVTM and ANQGSEA. The length of the CDR3 is 16 residues.

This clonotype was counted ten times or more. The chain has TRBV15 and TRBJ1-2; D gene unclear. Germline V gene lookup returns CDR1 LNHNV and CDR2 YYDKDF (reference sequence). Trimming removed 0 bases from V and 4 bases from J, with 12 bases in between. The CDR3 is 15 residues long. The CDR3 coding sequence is TGTGCCACCAGCAGAGATTTCAGGATCCTCTATGGCTACACCTTC. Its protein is CATSRDFRILYGYTF. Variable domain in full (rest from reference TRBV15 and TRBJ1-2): DAMVIQNPRYQVTQFGKPVTLSCSQTLNHNVMYWYQQKSSQAPKLLFHYYDKDFNNEADTPDNFQSRRPNTSFCFLDIRSPGLGDTAMYLCATSRDFRILYGYTFGSGTRLTVV.

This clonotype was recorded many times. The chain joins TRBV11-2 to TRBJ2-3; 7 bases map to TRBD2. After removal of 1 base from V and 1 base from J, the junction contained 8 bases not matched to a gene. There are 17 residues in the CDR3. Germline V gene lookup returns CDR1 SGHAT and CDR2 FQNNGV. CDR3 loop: CASSLGVGGSGTDTQYF. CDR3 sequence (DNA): TGTGCCAGCAGCTTAGGAGTAGGCGGGAGCGGCACAGATACGCAGTATTTT.

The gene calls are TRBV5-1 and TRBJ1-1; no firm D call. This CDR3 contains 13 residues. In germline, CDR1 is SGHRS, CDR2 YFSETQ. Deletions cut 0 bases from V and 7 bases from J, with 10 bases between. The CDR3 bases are TGCGCCAGCAGCTTGGGGGGATCGGGTGAAGCTTTCTTT. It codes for CASSLGGSGEAFF. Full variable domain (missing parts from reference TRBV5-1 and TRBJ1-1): KAGVTQTPRYLIKTRGQQVTLSCSPISGHRSVSWYQQTPGQGLQFLFEYFSETQRNKGNFPGRFSGRQFSNSRSEMNVSTLELGDSALYLCASSLGGSGEAFFGQGTRLTVV.

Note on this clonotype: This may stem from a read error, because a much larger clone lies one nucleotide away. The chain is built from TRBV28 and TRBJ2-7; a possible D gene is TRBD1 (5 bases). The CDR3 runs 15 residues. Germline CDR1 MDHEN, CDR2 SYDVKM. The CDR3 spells CASSSRTFSSYEQHF. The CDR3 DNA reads TGTGCCAGCAGTTCCCGGACATTCTCCTCCTACGAGCAGCACTTC.

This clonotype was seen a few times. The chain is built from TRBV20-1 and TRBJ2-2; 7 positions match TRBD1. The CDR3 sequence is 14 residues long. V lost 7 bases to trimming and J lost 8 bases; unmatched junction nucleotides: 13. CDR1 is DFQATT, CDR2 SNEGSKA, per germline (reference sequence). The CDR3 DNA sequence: TGCAGTGTTCACAAAGAGGGGGCTTGGGGGGAGCTGTTTTTT. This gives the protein CSVHKEGAWGELFF.